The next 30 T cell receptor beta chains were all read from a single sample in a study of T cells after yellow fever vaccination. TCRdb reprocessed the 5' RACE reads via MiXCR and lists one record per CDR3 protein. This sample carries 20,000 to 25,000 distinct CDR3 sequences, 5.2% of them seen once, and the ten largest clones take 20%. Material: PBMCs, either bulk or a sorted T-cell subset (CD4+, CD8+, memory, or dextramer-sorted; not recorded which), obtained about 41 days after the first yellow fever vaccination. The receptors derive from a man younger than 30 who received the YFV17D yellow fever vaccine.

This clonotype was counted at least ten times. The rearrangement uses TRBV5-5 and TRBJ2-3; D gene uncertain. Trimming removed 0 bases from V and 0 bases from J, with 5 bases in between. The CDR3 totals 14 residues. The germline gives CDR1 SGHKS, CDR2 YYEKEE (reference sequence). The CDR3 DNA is TGTGCCAGCAGCTTGGTGAAGAGCACAGATACGCAGTATTTT. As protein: CASSLVKSTDTQYF. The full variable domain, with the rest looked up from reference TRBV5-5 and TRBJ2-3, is DAGVTQSPTHLIKTRGQQVTLRCSPISGHKSVSWYQQVLGQGPQFIFQYYEKEERGRGNFPDRFSARQFPNYSSELNVNALLLGDSALYLCASSLVKSTDTQYFGPGTRLTVL.

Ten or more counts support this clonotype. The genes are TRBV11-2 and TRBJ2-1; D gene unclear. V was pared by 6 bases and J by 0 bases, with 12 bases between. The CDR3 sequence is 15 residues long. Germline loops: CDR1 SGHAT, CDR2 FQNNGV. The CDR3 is CASRRELSSYNEQFF. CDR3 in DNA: TGTGCCAGCAGAAGAGAGCTGAGCTCCTACAATGAGCAGTTCTTC.

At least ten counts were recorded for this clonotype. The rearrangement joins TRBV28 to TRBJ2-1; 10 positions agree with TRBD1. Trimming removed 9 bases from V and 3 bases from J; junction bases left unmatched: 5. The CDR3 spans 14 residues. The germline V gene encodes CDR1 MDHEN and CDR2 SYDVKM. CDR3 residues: CASMTGGDYNEQFF. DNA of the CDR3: TGTGCCAGTATGACAGGGGGCGACTACAATGAGCAGTTCTTC.

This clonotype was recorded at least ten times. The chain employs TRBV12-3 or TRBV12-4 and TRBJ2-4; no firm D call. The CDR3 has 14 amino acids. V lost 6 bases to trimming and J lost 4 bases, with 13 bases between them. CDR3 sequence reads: CASRPRAAKNIQYF. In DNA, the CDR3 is TGTGCCAGCAGACCCCGGGCGGCTAAAAACATTCAGTACTTC.

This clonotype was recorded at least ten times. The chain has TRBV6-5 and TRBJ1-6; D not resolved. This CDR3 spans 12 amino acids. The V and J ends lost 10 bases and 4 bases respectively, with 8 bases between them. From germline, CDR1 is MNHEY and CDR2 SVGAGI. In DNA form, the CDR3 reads TGTGCCACCCGGGCGTATAATTCACCCCTCCACTTT. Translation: CATRAYNSPLHF.

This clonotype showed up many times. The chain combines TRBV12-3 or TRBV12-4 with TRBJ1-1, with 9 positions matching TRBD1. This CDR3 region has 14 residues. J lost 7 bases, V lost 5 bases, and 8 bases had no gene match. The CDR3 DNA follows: TGTGCCAGCAGTACAAGACAGGGGGGGATTGAAGCTTTCTTT. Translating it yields CASSTRQGGIEAFF.

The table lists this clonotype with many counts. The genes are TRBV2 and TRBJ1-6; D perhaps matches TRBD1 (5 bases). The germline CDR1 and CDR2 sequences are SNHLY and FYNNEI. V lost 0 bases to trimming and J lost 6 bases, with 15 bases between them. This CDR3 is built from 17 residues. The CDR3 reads CASSEAPGPGSNSPLHF. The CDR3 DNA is TGTGCCAGCAGTGAAGCGCCGGGACCTGGGTCTAATTCACCCCTCCACTTT.

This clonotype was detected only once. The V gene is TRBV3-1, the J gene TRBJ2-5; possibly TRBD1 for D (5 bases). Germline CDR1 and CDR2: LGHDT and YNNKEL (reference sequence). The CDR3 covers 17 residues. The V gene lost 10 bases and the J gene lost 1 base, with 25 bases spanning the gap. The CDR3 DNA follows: TGTGCCACCACCCAAGAGGACATCCTTTGGGGCCAAGAGACCCAGTACTTC. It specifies CATTQEDILWGQETQYF.

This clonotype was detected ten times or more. The CDR3 protein is CASRFRGGHLSNQPQHF. The CDR3 coding sequence is TGCGCCAGCAGATTCCGGGGAGGGCACCTTAGCAATCAGCCCCAGCATTTT. The V gene is TRBV5-1, the J gene TRBJ1-5; D unresolved. Trimming cost V 5 bases and J 0 bases, with 18 bases left between them. The germline gives CDR1 SGHRS, CDR2 YFSETQ. This CDR3 is 17 amino acids long.

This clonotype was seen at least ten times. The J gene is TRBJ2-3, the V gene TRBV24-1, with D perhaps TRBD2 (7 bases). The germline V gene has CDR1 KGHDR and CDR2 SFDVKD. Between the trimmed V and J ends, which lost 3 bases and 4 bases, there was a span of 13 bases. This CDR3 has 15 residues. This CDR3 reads CATSDPGEGADTQYF. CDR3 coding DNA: TGTGCCACCAGTGATCCCGGGGAGGGGGCAGATACGCAGTATTTT.

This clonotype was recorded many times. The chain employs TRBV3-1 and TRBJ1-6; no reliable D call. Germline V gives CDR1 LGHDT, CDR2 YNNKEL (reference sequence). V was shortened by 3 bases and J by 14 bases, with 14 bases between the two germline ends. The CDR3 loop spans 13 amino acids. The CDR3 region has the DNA TGTGCCAGCAGCCAGAATGAAGGTTTGACCCTCCACTTT. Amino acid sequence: CASSQNEGLTLHF.

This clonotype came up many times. The DNA of the CDR3 is TGTGCCAGCAGCCACTCCTATAATTCACCCCTCCACTTT. It yields the protein CASSHSYNSPLHF. The V call is TRBV6-6, the J call TRBJ1-6; D not resolved. CDR1 and CDR2 from the germline V gene are MNHNY and SVGAGI (reference sequence). The V end was cut by 6 bases, the J end by 0 bases, with 3 bases between. The CDR3 is 13 amino acids.

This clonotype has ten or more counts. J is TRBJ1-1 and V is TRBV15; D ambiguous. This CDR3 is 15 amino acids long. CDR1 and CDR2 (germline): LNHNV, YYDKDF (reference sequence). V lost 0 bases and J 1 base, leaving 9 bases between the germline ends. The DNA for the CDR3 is TGTGCCACCAGCAGAGAGGGGTCTGGGAACACTGAAGCTTTCTTT. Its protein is CATSREGSGNTEAFF.

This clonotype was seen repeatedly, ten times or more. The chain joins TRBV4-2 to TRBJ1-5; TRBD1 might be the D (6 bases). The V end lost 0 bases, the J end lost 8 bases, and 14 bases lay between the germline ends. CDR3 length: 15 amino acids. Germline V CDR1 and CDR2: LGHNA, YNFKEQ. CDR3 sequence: CASSQDPRGGKPQHF. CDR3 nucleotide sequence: TGTGCCAGCAGCCAAGATCCGAGAGGGGGAAAGCCCCAGCATTTT.

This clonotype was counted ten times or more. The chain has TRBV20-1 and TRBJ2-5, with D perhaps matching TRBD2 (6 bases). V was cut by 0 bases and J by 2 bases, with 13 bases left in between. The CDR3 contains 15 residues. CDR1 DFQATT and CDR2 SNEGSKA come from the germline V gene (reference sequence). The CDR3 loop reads CSARDVQGGQETQYF. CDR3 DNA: TGCAGTGCTAGAGATGTGCAGGGAGGTCAAGAGACCCAGTACTTC.

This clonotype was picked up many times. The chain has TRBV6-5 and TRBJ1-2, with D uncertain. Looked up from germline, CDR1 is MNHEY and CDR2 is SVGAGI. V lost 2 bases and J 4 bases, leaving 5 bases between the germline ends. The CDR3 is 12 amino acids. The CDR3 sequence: CASSYGPYGYTF. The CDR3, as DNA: TGTGCCAGCAGTTACGGCCCCTATGGCTACACCTTC.

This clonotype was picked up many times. CDR3 DNA: TGTGCCAGCAGCTTGGGGTTCGGGACAGCGAACACTGAAGCTTTCTTT. Translating gives CASSLGFGTANTEAFF. The chain links TRBV7-9 to TRBJ1-1, with 7 positions matching TRBD1. V dropped 3 bases and J dropped 1; count of bases not matched to a gene: 8. Germline CDR1 reads SEHNR; CDR2 reads FQNEAQ (reference sequence). The CDR3 is made up of 16 amino acids.

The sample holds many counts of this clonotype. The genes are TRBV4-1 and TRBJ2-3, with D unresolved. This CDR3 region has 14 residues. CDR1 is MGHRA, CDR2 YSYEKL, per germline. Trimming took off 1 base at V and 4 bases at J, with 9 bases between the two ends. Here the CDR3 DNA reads TGCGCCAGCAGCCAAGGTCCAGAATCAGATACGCAGTATTTT. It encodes CASSQGPESDTQYF.

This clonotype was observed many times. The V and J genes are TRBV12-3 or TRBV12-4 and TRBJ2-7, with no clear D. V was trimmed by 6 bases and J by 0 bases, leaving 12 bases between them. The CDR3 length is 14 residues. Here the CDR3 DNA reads TGTGCCAGCAGCGAGACACCGACCTCCTACGAGCAGTACTTC. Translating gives CASSETPTSYEQYF.

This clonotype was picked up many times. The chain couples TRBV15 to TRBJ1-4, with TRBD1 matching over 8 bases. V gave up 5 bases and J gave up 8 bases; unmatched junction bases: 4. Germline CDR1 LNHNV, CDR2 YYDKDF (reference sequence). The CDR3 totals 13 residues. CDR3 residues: CATSGQGWEKLFF. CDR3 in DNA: TGTGCCACCAGCGGACAGGGTTGGGAAAAACTGTTTTTT.

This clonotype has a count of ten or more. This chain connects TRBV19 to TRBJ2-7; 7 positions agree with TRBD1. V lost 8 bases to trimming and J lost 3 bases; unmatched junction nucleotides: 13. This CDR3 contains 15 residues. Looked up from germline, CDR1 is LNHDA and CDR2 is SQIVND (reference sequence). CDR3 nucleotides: TGTGCCAGTGCCAATGTCGGGACAGATTACTACGAGCAGTACTTC. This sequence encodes CASANVGTDYYEQYF. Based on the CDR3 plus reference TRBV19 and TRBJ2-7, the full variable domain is DGGITQSPKYLFRKEGQNVTLSCEQNLNHDAMYWYRQDPGQGLRLIYYSQIVNDFQKGDIAEGYSVSREKKESFPLTVTSAQKNPTAFYLCASANVGTDYYEQYFGPGTRLTVT.

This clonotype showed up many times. The DNA of the CDR3 is TGTGCCAGCAGCTTGGGCGGGGGAGACCAGAACTATGGCTACACCTTC. This encodes CASSLGGGDQNYGYTF. The chain joins TRBV5-6 to TRBJ1-2; D might be TRBD1 (5 bases). V shed 0 bases and J shed 2 bases, with 14 bases lying between them. Germline values: CDR1 SGHDT, CDR2 YYEEEE. The CDR3 runs 16 residues.

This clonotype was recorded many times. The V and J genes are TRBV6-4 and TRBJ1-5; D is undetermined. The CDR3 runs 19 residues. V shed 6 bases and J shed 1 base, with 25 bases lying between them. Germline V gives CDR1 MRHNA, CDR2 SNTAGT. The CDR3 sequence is CASRRRALRIGLSNQPQHF. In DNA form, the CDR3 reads TGTGCCAGCAGACGACGCGCCCTCCGCATAGGGTTAAGCAATCAGCCCCAGCATTTT.

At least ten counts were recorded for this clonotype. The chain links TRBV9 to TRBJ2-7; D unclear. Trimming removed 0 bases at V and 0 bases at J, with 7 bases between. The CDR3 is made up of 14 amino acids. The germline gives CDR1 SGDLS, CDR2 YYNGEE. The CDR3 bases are TGTGCCAGCAGCGTAGACGTGAACTCCTACGAGCAGTACTTC. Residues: CASSVDVNSYEQYF.

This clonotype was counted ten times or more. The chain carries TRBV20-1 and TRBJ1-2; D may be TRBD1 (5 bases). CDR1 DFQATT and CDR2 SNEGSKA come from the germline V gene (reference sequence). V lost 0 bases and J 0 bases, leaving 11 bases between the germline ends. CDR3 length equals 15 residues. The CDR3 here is CSARDSDTSNYGYTF. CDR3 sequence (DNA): TGCAGTGCTAGAGATTCGGACACGTCTAACTATGGCTACACCTTC.

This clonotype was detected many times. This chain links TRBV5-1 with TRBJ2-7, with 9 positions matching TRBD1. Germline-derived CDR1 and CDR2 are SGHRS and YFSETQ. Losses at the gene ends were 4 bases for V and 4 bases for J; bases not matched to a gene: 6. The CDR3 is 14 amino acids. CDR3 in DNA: TGCGCCAGCAGCCCGGGACAGGGAGTTTACGAGCAGTACTTC. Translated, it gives CASSPGQGVYEQYF.

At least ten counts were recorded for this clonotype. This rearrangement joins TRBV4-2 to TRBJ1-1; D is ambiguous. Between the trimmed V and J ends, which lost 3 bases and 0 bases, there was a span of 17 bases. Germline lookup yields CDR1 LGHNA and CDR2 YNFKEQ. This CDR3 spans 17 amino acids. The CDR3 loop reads CASSHQPVGIMNTEAFF. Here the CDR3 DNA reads TGTGCCAGCAGCCACCAACCTGTGGGAATTATGAACACTGAAGCTTTCTTT.

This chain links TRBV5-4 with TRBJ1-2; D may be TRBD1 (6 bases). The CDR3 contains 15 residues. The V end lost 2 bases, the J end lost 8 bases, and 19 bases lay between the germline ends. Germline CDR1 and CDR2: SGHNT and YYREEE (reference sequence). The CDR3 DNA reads TGTGCCAGCAGCTTAGACAGGAGGGGAACCAAGGGCTACACCTTC. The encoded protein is CASSLDRRGTKGYTF.

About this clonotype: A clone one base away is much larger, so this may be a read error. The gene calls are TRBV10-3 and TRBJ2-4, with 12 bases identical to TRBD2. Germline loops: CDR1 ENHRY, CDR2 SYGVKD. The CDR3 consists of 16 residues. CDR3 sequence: CDISELAGGPKNIQYF. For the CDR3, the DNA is TGTGACATCAGTGAGCTAGCGGGGGGGCCCAAAAACATTCAGTACTTC.

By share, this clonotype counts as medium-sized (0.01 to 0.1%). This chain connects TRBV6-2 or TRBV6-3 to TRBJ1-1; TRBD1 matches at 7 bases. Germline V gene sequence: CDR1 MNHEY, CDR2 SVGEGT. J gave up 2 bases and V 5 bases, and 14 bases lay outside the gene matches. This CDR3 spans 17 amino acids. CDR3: CASSIRPQGSINTEAFF. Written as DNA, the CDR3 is TGTGCCAGCAGTATCCGACCACAGGGGTCTATTAACACTGAAGCTTTCTTT.